This T cell receptor (beta chain) was sequenced in a study of T-cell memory formation after mild COVID-19. For this clonotype: Its specificity is unknown.

The CDR3 runs 15 residues. V lost 5 bases, J lost 7 bases, and 8 bases stayed unmatched. Study-wide results and limits: Later expanders leaned CD4+, whereas clones that contracted between day 15 and 85 were balanced CD4/CD8. Pre-infection memory carried some responding clones, suggesting that cross-reactive memory joined.

TCRdb reanalysed the 5' RACE reads using MiXCR and keeps one entry per CDR3 protein. Of roughly 86,000 distinct CDR3 sequences in the sample, around 16% were seen once. Sequencing was performed on PBMCs or a T cell subset sorted from them (not recorded which). V usage is TRBV12-3 or TRBV12-4 and J usage is TRBJ2-2; 9 nucleotides align to TRBD1. The sequence came from a man aged 18 to 29 who had mild COVID-19 (a few samples of this study predate the infection). Cell type and time point are not known. CDR3 protein: CASSRGDREDGELFF. The DNA of the CDR3 is TGTGCCAGCAGTAGAGGGGACAGGGAAGACGGGGAGCTGTTTTTT.